Listed below are T cell receptor beta chains from one sample, sequenced in a study of vaccination and CD4 T cells after COVID-19. TCRdb passed the PCR reads through MiXCR, listing each CDR3 protein once. The data contain about 18,000 distinct CDR3 sequences, 45% to 50% of them seen just once; the ten biggest clones take up roughly 20%. The antigens of these receptors remain unknown. The sample here was CD4+ T cells from blood, cultured in vitro, taken before SARS-CoV-2 vaccination. The origin of the receptors is a human donor who received a COVID-19 vaccine. Each CDR3 is given with its conserved first and last residue. A D gene is named only where the DNA matches it firmly. Some rows have no size entry. The others give once, few or many, or a class for an expanded clone.

size	V	J	D	DNA	CDR3
NA	TRBV6-1	TRBJ1-2	NA	TGTGCCAGCAGTCCACCAAGAACAGGCTTAAATGGCTACACCTTC	CASSPPRTGLNGYTF
few	TRBV27	TRBJ1-1	TRBD1	TGTGCCAGCAGTCCTCTAGGGACAGGGGGCATGAACACTGAAGCTTTCTTT	CASSPLGTGGMNTEAFF
NA	TRBV18	TRBJ2-2	TRBD1	TGTGCCAGCTCACCCGACAGGGGATACGGGGAGCTGTTTTTT	CASSPDRGYGELFF
few	TRBV10-2	TRBJ2-7	TRBD1	TGCGCCAGCAGTGGGGACAGGCGGGCATCCGAGCAGTACTTC	CASSGDRRASEQYF
NA	TRBV30	TRBJ2-6	NA	TGTGCCTGTACTCGGTCATACTCTGGGGCCAACGTCCTGACTTTC	CACTRSYSGANVLTF
few	TRBV5-1	TRBJ1-2	NA	TGCGCCAGCAGCGTGACAGGAGACTATGGCTACACCTTC	CASSVTGDYGYTF
NA	TRBV11-2	TRBJ2-3	NA	TGTGCCAGCAGCTTTCCCACGGCGGGCACAGATACGCAGTATTTT	CASSFPTAGTDTQYF
few	TRBV24-1	TRBJ1-2	NA	TGTGCCACCAGTGACCCAGACGACAGGATCTATGGCTACACCTTC	CATSDPDDRIYGYTF
NA	TRBV5-1	TRBJ1-1	NA	TGCGCCAGCAGCGACGGGCGGGACACTGAAGCTTTCTTT	CASSDGRDTEAFF
NA	TRBV6-5	TRBJ1-3	NA	TGTGCCAGCAGTTACAAGGGCTCTGGAAACACCATATATTTT	CASSYKGSGNTIYF
NA	TRBV7-6	TRBJ2-7	NA	TGTGCCAGCAGCTTAGTAGTGGGATGGGAACAAGGCGAGCAGTACTTC	CASSLVVGWEQGEQYF
few	TRBV19	TRBJ2-2	NA	TGTGCCAGTAGTATAGGCAGGTTGAGGCGGGGCCCGAACACCGGGGAGCTGTTTTTT	CASSIGRLRRGPNTGELFF
NA	TRBV20-1	TRBJ2-2	TRBD2	TGCAGTGCTAGTACCAGCGGGGGGGCCGCCGGGGAGCTGTTTTTT	CSASTSGGAAGELFF
once	TRBV19	TRBJ2-5	NA	TGTGCCAGTAGTGCCACAGGGCCGGGGAAGACCCAGTACTTC	CASSATGPGKTQYF
NA	TRBV19	TRBJ1-2	NA	TGTGCCAGTAGTATATCCCCCAGGGCCCTGGGTGGCTACACCTTC	CASSISPRALGGYTF
NA	TRBV2	TRBJ1-2	NA	TGTGCCAGCAGCCCCCGGGGTCCTTATGGCTACACCTTC	CASSPRGPYGYTF
NA	TRBV20-1	TRBJ1-3	NA	TGCAGTGCTAGAGATTCGGGCAGCTCTGGAAACACCATATATTTT	CSARDSGSSGNTIYF
NA	TRBV20-1	TRBJ1-1	TRBD1	TGCAGTGCTAGGGGGACAGGGAATCCGGCCGCTGAAGCTTTCTTT	CSARGTGNPAAEAFF
NA	TRBV2	TRBJ1-2	NA	TGTGCCAGCACTACAGGAAACTATGGCTACACCTTC	CASTTGNYGYTF
NA	TRBV27	TRBJ1-2	TRBD1	TGTGCCAGCAGTTACCGACAGGGGGGAGGCTACACCTTC	CASSYRQGGGYTF
NA	TRBV20-1	TRBJ1-4	TRBD1	TGCAGTGCACTGCCGGGACAGGGTAATGAAAAACTGTTTTTT	CSALPGQGNEKLFF
NA	TRBV20-1	TRBJ2-3	NA	TGCAGTGCTAATCACAGGGTGGCCACAGATACGCAGTATTTT	CSANHRVATDTQYF
once	TRBV10-3	TRBJ2-3	TRBD2	TGTGCCATCAGGACTAGCGGGGGGGCGACAGATACGCAGTATTTT	CAIRTSGGATDTQYF
NA	TRBV6-1	TRBJ1-2	TRBD1	TGTGCCAGCAGGGGGACAGCCTATGGCTACACCTTC	CASRGTAYGYTF
NA	TRBV19	TRBJ1-1	TRBD1	TGTGCCAGTAGTAGGGGACAGCTGAACACTGAAGCTTTCTTT	CASSRGQLNTEAFF